These 8 T cell receptor beta chains were sequenced from one sample in a study of T cells in Graves' hyperthyroidism and ophthalmopathy. TCR beta CDR3 regions were amplified from RNA. First-round RT-PCR targeting the TCR CDR3 was performed with the HTBI primer set. Each CDR3 protein gets one entry after TCRdb re-called the multiplex PCR reads with MiXCR. The sample includes hundreds of thousands of distinct CDR3 sequences, roughly 14% of them seen just once. Specimen: blood. The receptors here all came from a young man with Graves' ophthalmopathy.

CDR3 in DNA: TGTGCCAGCAGTAGGTGGGCTAGCGGCTCCTACGAGCAGTACTTC. It encodes CASSRWASGSYEQYF. This chain uses TRBV6-1 with TRBJ2-7, with TRBD2 matching over 7 bases. The CDR3 has 15 amino acids. V lost 5 bases, J lost 0 bases, and 7 bases stayed unmatched. CDR1 is MNHNS, CDR2 SASEGT, per germline.

The chain carries TRBV27 and TRBJ2-3, with 11 bases that match TRBD2. From germline, CDR1 is MNHEY and CDR2 SMNVEV (reference sequence). The CDR3 sequence is 17 residues long. V lost 4 bases to trimming and J lost 6 bases; unmatched junction nucleotides: 12. As DNA, the CDR3 is TGTGCCAGCAGTTCCCCATTAGCGGGAGGGCCGGGTGATACGCAGTATTTT. This translates into CASSSPLAGGPGDTQYF.

This clonotype appeared many times. The chain has TRBV30 and TRBJ1-1; 9 positions agree with TRBD1. The V and J ends lost 4 bases and 1 base, in that order; junction bases with no gene match: 4. This CDR3 has 14 amino acids. CDR1 and CDR2 (germline): GTSNPN, SVGIG (reference sequence). CDR3 region: CAWTMGQGNTEAFF. DNA for the CDR3: TGTGCCTGGACCATGGGACAGGGGAACACTGAAGCTTTCTTT. The variable domain in full, completed from reference TRBV30 and TRBJ1-1, reads SQTIHQWPATLVQPVGSPLSLECTVEGTSNPNLYWYRQAAGRGLQLLFYSVGIGQISSEVPQNLSASRPQDRQFILSSKKLLLSDSGFYLCAWTMGQGNTEAFFGQGTRLTVV.

This clonotype occurred many times. The CDR3 coding sequence is TGCAGTGGCCGACTAGCGGGAAGTTACAATGAGCAGTTCTTC. Its protein is CSGRLAGSYNEQFF. The chain uses TRBV20-1 and TRBJ2-1; 11 bases fit TRBD2. The length of the CDR3 is 14 residues. The junction had 6 bases not matched to a gene; V was cut back by 7 bases and J by 4 bases. Germline values: CDR1 DFQATT, CDR2 SNEGSKA (reference sequence).

This clonotype was detected ten times or more. The rearrangement links TRBV11-2 to TRBJ2-7; the D gene could be TRBD1 or TRBD2 (5 bases each). This CDR3 has 17 residues. Looked up from germline, CDR1 is SGHAT and CDR2 is FQNNGV. Trimming pared 8 bases from V and 3 bases from J, leaving 26 bases between. In nucleotides, the CDR3 is TGTGCCAGCCCCGGTAACGGGACGACAAGACCTTACTACGAGCAGTACTTC. This gives the protein CASPGNGTTRPYYEQYF.

This clonotype appeared many times. The chain recombines TRBV4-1 with TRBJ2-4; unclear D gene. Deletions cut 0 bases from V and 4 bases from J, with 10 bases between. The CDR3 contains 15 residues. Germline CDR1 and CDR2: MGHRA and YSYEKL. CDR3 sequence: CASSQEAHPKNIQYF. The CDR3 coding sequence is TGCGCCAGCAGCCAAGAGGCCCACCCTAAAAACATTCAGTACTTC.

This clonotype was seen ten or more times. V and J are TRBV7-6 and TRBJ2-1, with 9 bases that match TRBD2. The CDR3 is 16 amino acids. V was clipped by 0 bases and J by 6 bases; unmatched bases: 6. Germline lookup yields CDR1 SGHVS and CDR2 FNYEAQ. CDR3: CASSLAGGGAFNEQFF. The CDR3 coding sequence is TGTGCCAGCAGCTTAGCCGGCGGGGGGGCCTTCAATGAGCAGTTCTTC.

This clonotype has ten or more counts. With a much larger clone just one base away, this may be a read error. The V gene is TRBV11-2, the J gene TRBJ2-5; TRBD2 is a possible D gene (5 bases). CDR1 and CDR2 from the germline V gene are SGHAT and FQNNGV. This CDR3 region has 13 residues. The CDR3: CASSLDREETQHF. As DNA, the CDR3 is TGTGCCAGCAGCTTAGACCGGGAAGAGACCCAGCACTTC.